This T cell receptor beta chain is from a study of T cells in Graves' hyperthyroidism and ophthalmopathy. About the research overall: Prior to any treatment, at the point of initial diagnosis, peripheral blood was collected. Broader study findings: Most clonotypes expanded in the thyroid (above 0.001) were also present in blood.

Authors of the study amplified TCR beta CDR3 regions from RNA transcripts. With the HTBI primer set, the TCR CDR3 went through a first round of RT-PCR. TCRdb called the multiplex PCR reads again in MiXCR, with one record for every CDR3 protein. The repertoire holds nearly 600,000 distinct CDR3 sequences, with 12% to 15% as singletons. With respect to this clonotype: What it binds is unknown. At one boundary the junction diverges from the germline segment, which might be a read error.

Germline CDR1 SGHVS, CDR2 FQNEAQ. The CDR3 contains 14 residues. Exclusion of a patient resulted from uncontrolled infection, other autoimmune disease, pregnancy or lactation. The chain couples TRBV7-8 to TRBJ2-4, with 8 bases lining up with TRBD1. The source is a young woman with Graves' ophthalmopathy. Sequencing was carried out using blood. CDR3: CAGSSGQGRNIQYF. Written as DNA, the CDR3 is TGTGCCGGCAGCTCAGGACAGGGTCGAAACATTCAGTACTTC.